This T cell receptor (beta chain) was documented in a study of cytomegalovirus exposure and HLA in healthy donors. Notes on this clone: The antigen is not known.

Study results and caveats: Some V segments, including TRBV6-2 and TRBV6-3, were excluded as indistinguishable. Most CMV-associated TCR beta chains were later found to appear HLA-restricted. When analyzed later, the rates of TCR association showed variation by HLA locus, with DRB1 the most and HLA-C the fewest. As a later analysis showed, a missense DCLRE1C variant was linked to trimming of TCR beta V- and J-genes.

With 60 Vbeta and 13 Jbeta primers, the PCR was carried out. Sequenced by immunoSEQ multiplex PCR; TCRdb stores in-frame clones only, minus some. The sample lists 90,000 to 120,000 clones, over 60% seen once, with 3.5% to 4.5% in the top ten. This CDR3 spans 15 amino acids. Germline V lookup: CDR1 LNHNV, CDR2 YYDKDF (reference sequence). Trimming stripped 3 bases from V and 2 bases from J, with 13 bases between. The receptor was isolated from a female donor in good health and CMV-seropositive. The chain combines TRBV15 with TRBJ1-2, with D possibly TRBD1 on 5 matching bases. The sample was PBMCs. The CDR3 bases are TGTGCCACCAGCAGTGGTGCGGGGGGGAACTATGGCTACACCTTC. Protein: CATSSGAGGNYGYTF. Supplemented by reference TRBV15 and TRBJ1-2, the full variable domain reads DAMVIQNPRYQVTQFGKPVTLSCSQTLNHNVMYWYQQKSSQAPKLLFHYYDKDFNNEADTPDNFQSRRPNTSFCFLDIRSPGLGDTAMYLCATSSGAGGNYGYTFGSGTRLTVV.